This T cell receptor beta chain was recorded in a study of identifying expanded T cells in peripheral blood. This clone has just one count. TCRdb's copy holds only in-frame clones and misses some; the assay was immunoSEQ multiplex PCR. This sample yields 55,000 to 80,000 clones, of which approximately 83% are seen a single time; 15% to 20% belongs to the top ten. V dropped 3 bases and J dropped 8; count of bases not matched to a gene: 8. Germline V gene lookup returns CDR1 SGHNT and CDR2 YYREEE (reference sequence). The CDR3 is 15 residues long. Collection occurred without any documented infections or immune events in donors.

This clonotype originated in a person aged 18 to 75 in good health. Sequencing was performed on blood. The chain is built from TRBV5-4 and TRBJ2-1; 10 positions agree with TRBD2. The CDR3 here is CASSYPSGGGDEQFF. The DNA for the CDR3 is TGTGCCAGCAGCTACCCTAGCGGGGGTGGGGATGAGCAGTTCTTC.